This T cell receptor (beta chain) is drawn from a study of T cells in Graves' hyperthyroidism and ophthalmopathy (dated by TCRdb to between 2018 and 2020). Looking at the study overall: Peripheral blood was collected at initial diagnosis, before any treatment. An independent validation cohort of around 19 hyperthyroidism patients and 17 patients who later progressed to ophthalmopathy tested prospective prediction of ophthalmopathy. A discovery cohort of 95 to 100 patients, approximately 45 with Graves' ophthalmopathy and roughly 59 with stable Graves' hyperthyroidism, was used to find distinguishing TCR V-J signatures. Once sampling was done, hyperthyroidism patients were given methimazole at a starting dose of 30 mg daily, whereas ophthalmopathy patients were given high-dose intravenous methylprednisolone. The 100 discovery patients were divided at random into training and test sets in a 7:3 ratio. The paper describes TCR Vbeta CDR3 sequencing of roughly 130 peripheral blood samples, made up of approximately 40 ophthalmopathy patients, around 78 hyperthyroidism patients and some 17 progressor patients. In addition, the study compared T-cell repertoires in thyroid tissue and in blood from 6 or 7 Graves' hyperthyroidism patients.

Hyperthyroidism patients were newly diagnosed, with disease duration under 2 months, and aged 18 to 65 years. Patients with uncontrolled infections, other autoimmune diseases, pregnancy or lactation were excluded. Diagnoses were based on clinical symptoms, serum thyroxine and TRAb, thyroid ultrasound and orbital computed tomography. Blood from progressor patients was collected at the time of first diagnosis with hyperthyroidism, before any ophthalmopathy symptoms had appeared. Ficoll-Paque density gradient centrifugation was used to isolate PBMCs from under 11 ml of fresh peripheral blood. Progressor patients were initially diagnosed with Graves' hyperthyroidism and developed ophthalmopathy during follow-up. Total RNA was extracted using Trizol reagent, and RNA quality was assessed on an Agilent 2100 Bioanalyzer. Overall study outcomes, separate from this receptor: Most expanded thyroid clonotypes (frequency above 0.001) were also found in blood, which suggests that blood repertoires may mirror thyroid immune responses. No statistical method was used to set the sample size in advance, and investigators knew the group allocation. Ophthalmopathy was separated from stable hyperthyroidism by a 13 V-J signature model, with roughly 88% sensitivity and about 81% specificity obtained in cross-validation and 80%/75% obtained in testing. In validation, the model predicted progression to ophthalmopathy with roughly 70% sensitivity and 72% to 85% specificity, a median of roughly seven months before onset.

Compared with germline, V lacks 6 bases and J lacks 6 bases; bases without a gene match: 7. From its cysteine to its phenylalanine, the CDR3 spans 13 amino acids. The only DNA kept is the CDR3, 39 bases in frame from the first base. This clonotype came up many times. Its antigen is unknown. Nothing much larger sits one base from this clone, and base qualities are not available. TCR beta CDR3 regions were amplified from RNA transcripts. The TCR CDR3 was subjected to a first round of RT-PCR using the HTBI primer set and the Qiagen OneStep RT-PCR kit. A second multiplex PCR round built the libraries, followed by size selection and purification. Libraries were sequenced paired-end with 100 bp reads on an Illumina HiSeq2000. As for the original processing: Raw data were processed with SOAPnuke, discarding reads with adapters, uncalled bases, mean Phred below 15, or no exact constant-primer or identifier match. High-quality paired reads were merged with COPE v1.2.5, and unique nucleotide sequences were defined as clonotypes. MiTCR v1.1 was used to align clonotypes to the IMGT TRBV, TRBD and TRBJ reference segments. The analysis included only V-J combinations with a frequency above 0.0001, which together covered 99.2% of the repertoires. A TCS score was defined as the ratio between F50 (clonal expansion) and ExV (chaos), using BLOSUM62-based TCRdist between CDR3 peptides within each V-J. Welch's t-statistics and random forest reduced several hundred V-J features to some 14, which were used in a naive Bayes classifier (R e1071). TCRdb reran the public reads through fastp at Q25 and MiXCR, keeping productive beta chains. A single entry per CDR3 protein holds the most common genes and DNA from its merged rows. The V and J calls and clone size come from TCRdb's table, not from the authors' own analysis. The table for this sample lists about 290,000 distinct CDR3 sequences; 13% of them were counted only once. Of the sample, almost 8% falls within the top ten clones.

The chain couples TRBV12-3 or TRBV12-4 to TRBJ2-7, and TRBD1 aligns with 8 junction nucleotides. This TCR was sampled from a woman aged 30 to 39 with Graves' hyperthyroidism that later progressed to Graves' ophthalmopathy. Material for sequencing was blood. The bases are TGTGCCAGCAGCCAGACAGGGGTAGGCGAGCAGTACTTC. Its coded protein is CASSQTGVGEQYF.